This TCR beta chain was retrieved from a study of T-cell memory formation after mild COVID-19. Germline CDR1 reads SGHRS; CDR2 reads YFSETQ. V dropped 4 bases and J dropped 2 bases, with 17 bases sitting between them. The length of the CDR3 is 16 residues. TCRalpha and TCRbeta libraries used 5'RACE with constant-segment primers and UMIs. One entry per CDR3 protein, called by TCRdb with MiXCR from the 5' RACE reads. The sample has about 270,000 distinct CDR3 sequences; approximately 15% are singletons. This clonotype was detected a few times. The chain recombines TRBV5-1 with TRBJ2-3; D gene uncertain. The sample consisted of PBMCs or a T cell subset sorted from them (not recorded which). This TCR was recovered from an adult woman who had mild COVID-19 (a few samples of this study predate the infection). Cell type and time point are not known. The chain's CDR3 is CASSLGQQNPTDTQYF. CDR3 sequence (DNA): TGCGCCAGCAGCCTAGGGCAGCAGAACCCCACAGATACGCAGTATTTT.